What follows is one T cell receptor beta chain and its context. This sample is part of a study of blood T cell repertoires in COVID-19. About the research overall: The samples span acute and convalescent COVID-19 from the United States, Italy and Spain. Sources were T cells, B-cell-depleted T cells, or PBMCs; the material itself was cDNA or gDNA.

Cohorts were assigned according to the clinical history that participants reported. Donors in Cohort 3 who had recovered were those with two negative PCRs, healthcare professional clearance, or resolution of their symptoms. Sequencing used immunoSEQ multiplex PCR; TCRdb keeps in-frame clones, though not all of them. The sample comprises some 310,000 clones, over 85% of which are singletons, and about 9.4% rests with the top ten. The CDR3 is 13 residues long. Germline V CDR1 and CDR2: ENHRY, SYGVKD. Trimming removed 10 bases at V and 3 bases at J, with 15 bases between. The rearrangement uses TRBV10-3 and TRBJ2-5; no firm D call. The source material was PBMCs or T cells enriched from blood (not recorded which). The TCR was taken from a woman younger than 45 who had recovered from COVID-19. CDR3 protein: CATQRGYEETQYF. The CDR3 DNA reads TGTGCCACCCAAAGAGGATACGAAGAGACCCAGTACTTC.